This entry is about one T cell receptor (beta chain). The antigen remains undetermined. The data stem from a study of cytomegalovirus exposure and HLA in healthy donors. Looking at the study overall: An early release of data contained some 80 million unique TCRs, which came from HLA-typed donors. General study points: With later analysis, a missense DCLRE1C variant became linked to TCR beta V- and J-gene trimming. Several of the most significant clusters appeared, in a later analysis, to be linked to common viral pathogens.

The PCR used 60 Vbeta and 13 Jbeta primers. Sequencing used immunoSEQ multiplex PCR; TCRdb keeps in-frame clones, though not all of them. The repertoire table contains approximately 110,000 clones. The sequence derives from a man under 40 in good health and CMV-seronegative. The sequenced sample was PBMCs.

CDR3 region: CASSFGETQYF. CDR3 DNA sequence: TGTGCCAGCAGCTTCGGGGAGACCCAGTACTTC. V gene TRBV5-4 combines with J gene TRBJ2-5; D gene ambiguous. Trimming pared 2 bases from V and 5 bases from J, leaving 4 bases between. From germline, CDR1 is SGHNT and CDR2 YYREEE (reference sequence). This CDR3 is built from 11 residues.